The subject of this entry is one T cell receptor (beta chain). Its antigen is not identified. This may come from a read error, since a much larger clone is one base off. This CDR3 has 13 amino acids. Germline values: CDR1 SGHDN, CDR2 FVKESK. This entry comes from a study of blood T cells in healthy people across ages. Study observations and caveats: Estimated diversity across one million T cells was deemed an underestimate.

A second about 6 to 12 cycle PCR used barcoded and J-beta primers. TCRdb re-called the 5' RACE reads through MiXCR, storing one row per CDR3 protein. Of approximately 670,000 distinct CDR3 sequences in the sample, less than 45% were seen once. The study recruited healthy Caucasian donors from Russia who were aged roughly 6 to 95. PBMCs were isolated at a quantity of at least 7 million per sample. This clonotype was obtained from a man aged 80 or over in good health. The chain couples TRBV14 to TRBJ2-1, with 7 bases lining up with TRBD1. Sequencing was carried out using blood. The CDR3 nucleotides are TGTGCCAGCTCGGAGAGGGGGCACAAGGAGCAGTTCTTC. It specifies CASSERGHKEQFF.